A selection of T cell receptor beta chains follows, all from one sample in a study of regulatory T cells in long-lasting Graves disease. TCRdb re-called the multiplex PCR reads with MiXCR, one entry per CDR3 protein. Found here are under 450,000 distinct CDR3 sequences, about 17% of them singletons; the top ten hold 20% to 25%. The same sample was also used in a study of T cells in Graves' hyperthyroidism and ophthalmopathy.

The source was peripheral blood mononuclear cells (PBMCs), collected at new diagnosis, from a patient treated with antithyroid drugs. Every receptor here comes from a woman aged 18 to 35 with Graves disease. The CDR3 runs from the conserved cysteine through the conserved F or W. A D gene is named only where the DNA matches it firmly. Rows give clone size only sometimes, using once, few, many, or a class for an expanded clone.

v_call	j_call	clone_size	d_call	cdr3_aa	cdr3_nt
TRBV6-1	TRBJ1-1	many	.	CASRSDSLMNTEAFF	TGTGCCAGCAGATCGGACAGTCTAATGAACACTGAAGCTTTCTTT
TRBV10-3	TRBJ2-7	.	TRBD2	CAIKGLAGEQYF	TGTGCCATCAAGGGACTAGCGGGAGAGCAGTACTTC
TRBV6-1	TRBJ2-1	.	TRBD2	CASNSLAGGRNEQFF	TGTGCCAGCAATAGTCTGGCGGGGGGCCGAAATGAGCAGTTCTTC
TRBV7-2	TRBJ2-3	many	TRBD1	CASSTQGTDTQYF	TGTGCCAGCAGCACACAGGGGACAGATACGCAGTATTTT
TRBV13	TRBJ2-7	many	TRBD2	CASSRWTSGGPVEQYF	TGTGCCAGCAGCCGCTGGACTAGCGGGGGGCCTGTCGAGCAGTACTTC
TRBV7-2	TRBJ1-1	many	.	CASTLNRGNTEAFF	TGTGCCAGCACCCTCAATAGGGGGAACACTGAAGCTTTCTTT
TRBV12-3/TRBV12-4	TRBJ2-1	many	.	CASSFEGVGEDEQFF	TGTGCCAGCAGTTTCGAAGGGGTGGGCGAGGATGAGCAGTTCTTC
TRBV7-3	TRBJ2-2	many	TRBD1	CASSQQGASGGELFF	TGTGCCAGCAGCCAACAGGGGGCGAGCGGCGGGGAGCTGTTTTTT
TRBV4-1	TRBJ2-1	few	.	CASSPSRILSSDEQFF	TGCGCCAGCAGCCCCTCGAGGATCCTAAGTTCGGATGAGCAGTTCTTC
TRBV7-8	TRBJ2-7	.	TRBD1	CASSPTDRGYEQYF	TGTGCCAGCAGTCCAACGGACAGGGGTTACGAGCAGTACTTC
TRBV28	TRBJ2-7	many	TRBD2	CASSPMAGTSGRYEQYF	TGTGCCAGCAGTCCGATGGCCGGGACTAGCGGGAGATACGAGCAGTACTTC
TRBV13	TRBJ2-5	many	.	CASSSGVVWQETQYF	TGTGCCAGCAGCTCGGGGGTAGTTTGGCAAGAGACCCAGTACTTC
TRBV12-3/TRBV12-4	TRBJ2-5	.	.	CASNQGGETQYF	TGTGCCAGCAATCAGGGGGGGGAGACCCAGTACTTC
TRBV3-1	TRBJ2-5	.	TRBD2	CASSQGWGLAGETQYF	TGTGCCAGCAGCCAAGGTTGGGGCCTAGCGGGAGAGACCCAGTACTTC
TRBV30	TRBJ2-1	many	.	CAWSDRNEQFF	TGTGCCTGGAGTGATCGGAATGAGCAGTTCTTC
TRBV18	TRBJ2-1	many	TRBD2	CASSPSSAGGGNEQFF	TGTGCCAGCTCACCCTCTTCCGCGGGAGGGGGCAATGAGCAGTTCTTC
TRBV9	TRBJ1-1	few	.	CASSVGETEAFF	TGTGCCAGCAGCGTAGGCGAAACTGAAGCTTTCTTT
TRBV12-3/TRBV12-4	TRBJ1-1	many	TRBD1	CASSLQGWTTEAFF	TGTGCCAGCAGCTTACAGGGGTGGACCACTGAAGCTTTCTTT
TRBV5-8	TRBJ2-5	.	.	CASSLGAARAQYF	TGTGCCAGCAGCTTGGGGGCCGCTCGGGCCCAGTACTTC
TRBV6-4	TRBJ2-1	few	TRBD2	CASSDSSSGGAGEQFF	TGTGCCAGCAGTGACTCGTCTAGCGGGGGGGCAGGAGAGCAGTTCTTC
TRBV5-1	TRBJ2-2	many	.	CASSTGMFTGELFF	TGCGCCAGCAGCACAGGGATGTTCACCGGGGAGCTGTTTTTT
TRBV7-2	TRBJ1-5	few	.	CASSLLPHQPQHF	TGTGCCAGCAGCTTACTACCCCATCAGCCCCAGCATTTT
TRBV6-1	TRBJ2-3	.	TRBD1	CASRPAGDRAHTQYF	TGTGCCAGCAGACCCGCTGGGGACAGGGCCCATACGCAGTATTTT
TRBV2	TRBJ1-1	many	TRBD1	CASSEGRGRLNTEAFF	TGTGCCAGCAGTGAAGGTAGGGGGCGGCTGAACACTGAAGCTTTCTTT
TRBV3-1	TRBJ2-3	.	.	CASSQGGGFFTDTQYF	TGTGCCAGCAGCCAAGGAGGAGGGTTTTTCACAGATACGCAGTATTTT
TRBV20-1	TRBJ1-2	many	TRBD1	CSAPPGGGGYTF	TGCAGTGCTCCCCCAGGGGGCGGTGGCTACACCTTC
TRBV11-2	TRBJ1-1	many	.	CASSLERQTQAFF	TGTGCCAGCAGCTTAGAACGGCAGACCCAAGCTTTCTTT
TRBV3-1	TRBJ1-2	many	.	CASSQDGGGGYTF	TGTGCCAGCAGCCAAGATGGGGGTGGGGGCTACACCTTC
TRBV27	TRBJ2-7	few	TRBD1	CASRKIGGFYEQYF	TGTGCCAGCAGGAAAATAGGGGGCTTCTACGAGCAGTACTTC
TRBV20-1	TRBJ2-7	many	TRBD1	CSARDRRDSYSYEQYF	TGCAGTGCTAGAGATCGAAGGGACAGCTACTCCTACGAGCAGTACTTC
TRBV28	TRBJ2-3	many	.	CASSRGGTSSTDTQYF	TGTGCCAGCAGTAGGGGCGGGACCTCTAGCACAGATACGCAGTATTTT
TRBV6-1	TRBJ1-5	many	.	CASSEARGSNQPQHF	TGTGCCAGCAGTGAAGCGCGGGGAAGCAATCAGCCCCAGCATTTT
TRBV5-1	TRBJ2-5	many	.	CASSPTPQETQYF	TGCGCCAGCAGCCCCACCCCCCAAGAGACCCAGTACTTC
TRBV7-3	TRBJ2-1	many	TRBD2	CASSPDSSGTISNEQFF	TGTGCCAGCAGCCCAGACTCTAGCGGGACAATCTCGAATGAGCAGTTCTTC
TRBV11-1	TRBJ2-4	.	.	CASSQDLGAYDQYF	TGTGCCAGCAGCCAAGATCTTGGGGCCTACGATCAGTACTTC
TRBV4-1	TRBJ2-1	.	.	CASSHSRDNEQFF	TGCGCCAGCAGCCATAGCCGGGACAATGAGCAGTTCTTC
TRBV7-8	TRBJ2-3	many	.	CASSLVTYRIDADTQYF	TGTGCCAGCAGCTTAGTTACTTACAGGATCGATGCAGATACGCAGTATTTT
TRBV2	TRBJ2-3	many	.	CASIRHPGGHTDTQYF	TGTGCCAGCATACGTCATCCGGGGGGACACACAGATACGCAGTATTTT
TRBV20-1	TRBJ2-3	many	TRBD2	CSAKRGTSGYRDTQYF	TGCAGTGCTAAGCGGGGGACTAGCGGGTATCGAGATACGCAGTATTTT
TRBV12-3/TRBV12-4	TRBJ2-2	many	TRBD1	CASSRGQSVGELFF	TGTGCCAGCAGCAGGGGGCAGTCGGTAGGGGAGCTGTTTTTT
TRBV6-2/TRBV6-3	TRBJ2-7	many	.	CASSYSVRIYEQYF	TGTGCCAGCAGTTACTCGGTCAGGATCTACGAGCAGTACTTC